These T cell receptor beta chains were read from a single sample in a study of blood T cell repertoires in COVID-19. Sequencing was performed with immunoSEQ multiplex PCR; in TCRdb, only in-frame clones are kept and a portion is missing. Here the sample spans under 300,000 clones, around 93% being singletons. The specimen sequenced was PBMCs or T cells enriched from blood (not recorded which). The receptors stem from a human donor in a cohort exposed to, infected with or recovered from COVID-19 (not recorded which). The donor label of this sample is uncertain. The CDR3 runs from the conserved cysteine through the conserved F or W. D genes are given only for firm matches. Size is stated for part of the rows, as once, few or many counts, or as a class when the clone is expanded.

V: TRBV18
J: TRBJ1-2
size: NA
D: NA
DNA: TGTGCCAGCTCACCAAAGAAGACGACAGTCAGAATTAATGGCTACACCTTC
CDR3: CASSPKKTTVRINGYTF

V: TRBV10-3
J: TRBJ1-2
size: few
D: NA
DNA: TGTGCCATCAGTGATTACGGGAATGGGGAGGAAATGAGCTACACCTTC
CDR3: CAISDYGNGEEMSYTF

V: TRBV7-2
J: TRBJ1-2
size: NA
D: TRBD1
DNA: TGTGCCAGCAGTTTGGAGACAGGGGGTGATGGCTACACCTTC
CDR3: CASSLETGGDGYTF

V: TRBV6-5
J: TRBJ2-3
size: NA
D: NA
DNA: TGTGCCAGCAGGACAGGCACAGATACGCAGTATTTT
CDR3: CASRTGTDTQYF

V: TRBV30
J: TRBJ1-6
size: NA
D: NA
DNA: TGTGCCTGGAGTCCTCAGGGTTCACCCCTCCACTTT
CDR3: CAWSPQGSPLHF

V: TRBV5-6
J: TRBJ1-4
size: NA
D: NA
DNA: TGTGCCAGCAGCCCCGGGGGGGGGACTAATGAAAAACTGTTTTTT
CDR3: CASSPGGGTNEKLFF

V: TRBV5-6
J: TRBJ2-2
size: NA
D: NA
DNA: TGTGCCAGCAGCCTCGGAGTTGGCGGGGAGCTGTTTTTT
CDR3: CASSLGVGGELFF

V: TRBV3-1/TRBV3-2
J: TRBJ1-2
size: NA
D: TRBD1
DNA: TGTGCCAGCAGTCTCCGGACAGGGGGCGATGGCTACACCTTC
CDR3: CASSLRTGGDGYTF

V: TRBV19
J: TRBJ2-2
size: NA
D: NA
DNA: TGTGCCAGTAGTATAGGGGCGGGAGGGGAGCTGTTTTTT
CDR3: CASSIGAGGELFF

V: TRBV24-1
J: TRBJ1-4
size: NA
D: TRBD1
DNA: TGTGCCACCAGTGAGGCAGGGGGCGAAGGTGAAAAACTGTTTTTT
CDR3: CATSEAGGEGEKLFF

V: TRBV5-1
J: TRBJ2-7
size: NA
D: NA
DNA: TGCGCCAGCAGCTTGACCAGGGGGGACGAGCAGTACTTC
CDR3: CASSLTRGDEQYF

V: TRBV7-8
J: TRBJ2-7
size: NA
D: NA
DNA: TGTGCCAGCAGCAAACGTGACACGTCCTACGAGCAGTACTTC
CDR3: CASSKRDTSYEQYF

V: TRBV7-3
J: TRBJ2-1
size: once
D: NA
DNA: TGTGCCAGCAGCCCTACCAAACTAGCCACCTCCTACAATGAGCAGTTCTTC
CDR3: CASSPTKLATSYNEQFF

V: TRBV28
J: TRBJ1-2
size: NA
D: TRBD1
DNA: TGTGCCAGCAGTTCGACAGGGATTGGCTATGGCTACACCTTC
CDR3: CASSSTGIGYGYTF

V: TRBV15
J: TRBJ1-1
size: NA
D: NA
DNA: TGTGCCACCAGCAGAGACCGGGATAAGAACACTGAAGCTTTCTTT
CDR3: CATSRDRDKNTEAFF

V: TRBV19
J: TRBJ1-1
size: NA
D: NA
DNA: TGTGCCAGTAGTATGTGGCAGGGGGAAGCTTTCTTT
CDR3: CASSMWQGEAFF

V: TRBV9
J: TRBJ1-3
size: NA
D: NA
DNA: TGTGCCAGCAGCGTAGGCACAGCTGGAAACACCATATATTTT
CDR3: CASSVGTAGNTIYF

V: TRBV5-1
J: TRBJ1-2
size: NA
D: NA
DNA: TGCGCCAGCAGGTCAGATAACTATGGCTACACCTTC
CDR3: CASRSDNYGYTF

V: TRBV2
J: TRBJ1-1
size: few
D: TRBD1
DNA: TGTGCCAGCAGTGAAGACAGGGTAACAGGGGGCACTGAAGCTTTCTTT
CDR3: CASSEDRVTGGTEAFF

V: TRBV12-5
J: TRBJ1-1
size: NA
D: NA
DNA: TGTGCTAGTGGTTTGGGACAGGCCCCCGGGACTGAAGCTTTCTTT
CDR3: CASGLGQAPGTEAFF

V: TRBV7-3
J: TRBJ1-1
size: NA
D: NA
DNA: TGTGCCAGCAGCCCTACTAAAGTTGGGAACACTGAAGCTTTCTTT
CDR3: CASSPTKVGNTEAFF

V: TRBV19
J: TRBJ2-7
size: NA
D: TRBD1
DNA: TGTGCCAGTAGTCCAGGGACAGGAGGATCCTACGAGCAGTACTTC
CDR3: CASSPGTGGSYEQYF

V: TRBV13
J: TRBJ2-1
size: NA
D: TRBD2
DNA: TGTGCCAGCAGCCAAATATCCCCCTCTCCTCCCAGCGGGAGTCTCTATGAGCAGTTCTTC
CDR3: CASSQISPSPPSGSLYEQFF

V: TRBV2
J: TRBJ1-5
size: NA
D: NA
DNA: TGTGCCAGCAGCGCCGGGACATCCCATAATCAGCCCCAGCATTTT
CDR3: CASSAGTSHNQPQHF

V: TRBV7-9
J: TRBJ2-3
size: NA
D: TRBD2
DNA: TGTGCCAGCAGCTTAAGTAGCGGGGGAGATACTAGCACAGATACGCAGTATTTT
CDR3: CASSLSSGGDTSTDTQYF

V: TRBV24-1
J: TRBJ1-4
size: NA
D: NA
DNA: TGTGCCACCAGTGATTCCCGCAGGGGCGATGAAAAACTGTTTTTT
CDR3: CATSDSRRGDEKLFF

V: TRBV19
J: TRBJ1-6
size: NA
D: NA
DNA: TGTGCCAGTAGCCCGAGGAGTGGCTCACCCCTCCACTTT
CDR3: CASSPRSGSPLHF

V: TRBV6-6
J: TRBJ2-3
size: NA
D: TRBD1
DNA: TGTGCCAGCAGTCCCGGGACAGGGTGGGCAGATACGCAGTATTTT
CDR3: CASSPGTGWADTQYF

V: TRBV6-5
J: TRBJ2-2
size: NA
D: NA
DNA: TGTGCCAGCAGTTACTACCAGGGCAGTACCGGGGAGCTGTTTTTT
CDR3: CASSYYQGSTGELFF

V: TRBV29-1
J: TRBJ1-1
size: NA
D: NA
DNA: TGCAGCGTTGAATCGGGGAACACTGAAGCTTTCTTT
CDR3: CSVESGNTEAFF

V: TRBV27
J: TRBJ2-7
size: NA
D: NA
DNA: TGTGCCAGCAGTTCGCCACTCTATGGGGCAGGCGCTGTCTACGAGCAGTACTTC
CDR3: CASSSPLYGAGAVYEQYF

V: TRBV7-9
J: TRBJ1-4
size: NA
D: TRBD1
DNA: TGTGCCAGCAGCACAATACAGGGGACCTTTCCTAATGAAAAACTGTTTTTT
CDR3: CASSTIQGTFPNEKLFF

V: TRBV6-1
J: TRBJ2-1
size: NA
D: TRBD2
DNA: TGTGCCAGCAGTGACCTTAGCGGGGGGGCCTACAATGAGCAGTTCTTC
CDR3: CASSDLSGGAYNEQFF

V: TRBV5-5
J: TRBJ1-2
size: NA
D: NA
DNA: TGTGCCAGCAGCTTCGGGGTGTCGGTGGATACTAAGTTCGGTGGCTACACCTTC
CDR3: CASSFGVSVDTKFGGYTF

V: TRBV7-2
J: TRBJ1-2
size: NA
D: TRBD1
DNA: TGTGCCAGCAGCCCTTGGACAGGGGGCATAGACGGCTACACCTTC
CDR3: CASSPWTGGIDGYTF

V: TRBV12-3/TRBV12-4
J: TRBJ2-1
size: NA
D: NA
DNA: TGTGCCAGCAGTTTACATCAGCGGAATGAGCAGTTCTTC
CDR3: CASSLHQRNEQFF

V: TRBV21-1
J: TRBJ1-6
size: NA
D: NA
DNA: TGTGCCAGCAGCAACAGGACAGCCCTTTCGCGCCTCCACTTT
CDR3: CASSNRTALSRLHF

V: TRBV5-5
J: TRBJ2-1
size: NA
D: TRBD2
DNA: TGTGCCAGCAGCTTGGGCGGGGGGATCTACAATGAGCAGTTCTTC
CDR3: CASSLGGGIYNEQFF

V: TRBV10-3
J: TRBJ2-1
size: NA
D: TRBD2
DNA: TGTGCCACTCACGTACCGGGACTACCTTACAATGAGCAGTTCTTC
CDR3: CATHVPGLPYNEQFF

V: TRBV7-9
J: TRBJ1-3
size: NA
D: NA
DNA: TGTGCCAGCAGCTCACGGACAGCAGGAAACACCATATATTTT
CDR3: CASSSRTAGNTIYF

V: TRBV6-2/TRBV6-3
J: TRBJ1-2
size: NA
D: TRBD1
DNA: TGTGCCAGCAGTTACACCCTTACAGGGGACATCTATGGCTACACCTTC
CDR3: CASSYTLTGDIYGYTF

V: TRBV7-8
J: TRBJ2-5
size: NA
D: NA
DNA: TGTGCCAGCAGCACCGAACGAGGACAGCAAGAGACCCAGTACTTC
CDR3: CASSTERGQQETQYF

V: TRBV19
J: TRBJ1-1
size: NA
D: NA
DNA: TGTGCCAGTAGTATGTTCAGGGTTGACACTGAAGCTTTCTTT
CDR3: CASSMFRVDTEAFF

V: TRBV5-6
J: TRBJ2-7
size: NA
D: TRBD2
DNA: TGTGCCAGCAGCCTCGGTAGCGGGGCATCAAGGGGGTACGAGCAGTACTTC
CDR3: CASSLGSGASRGYEQYF

V: TRBV6-5
J: TRBJ1-2
size: NA
D: NA
DNA: TGTGCCAGCAGTTATCCCAGCGGTGGCTACACCTTC
CDR3: CASSYPSGGYTF

V: TRBV9
J: TRBJ1-2
size: few
D: NA
DNA: TGTGCCAGCAGCGTAGTGTCCGGTAACGGCTACACCTTC
CDR3: CASSVVSGNGYTF

V: TRBV12-5
J: TRBJ1-1
size: NA
D: NA
DNA: TGTGCTAGTGGTTTGGATACGGACACTGAAGCTTTCTTT
CDR3: CASGLDTDTEAFF

V: TRBV27
J: TRBJ1-6
size: NA
D: NA
DNA: TGTGCCAGCAGTTTATGGGGGGGCTCCTATAATTCACCCCTCCACTTT
CDR3: CASSLWGGSYNSPLHF

V: TRBV7-2
J: TRBJ2-1
size: NA
D: NA
DNA: TGTGCCAGCAGCTTAGTCACGGGGAATGAGCAGTTCTTC
CDR3: CASSLVTGNEQFF

V: TRBV6-5
J: TRBJ1-2
size: once
D: TRBD1
DNA: TGTGCCAGCAGTTCCCTCACAGGGGGATTAAACTATGGCTACACCTTC
CDR3: CASSSLTGGLNYGYTF

V: TRBV5-6
J: TRBJ1-1
size: NA
D: NA
DNA: TGTGCCAGCAGCTTACTAGGAGGGACTGAAGCTTTCTTT
CDR3: CASSLLGGTEAFF

V: TRBV7-3
J: TRBJ2-2
size: NA
D: NA
DNA: TGTGCCAGCAGCTTAGTTGGCAGATTAAACACCGGGGAGCTGTTTTTT
CDR3: CASSLVGRLNTGELFF

V: TRBV10-1
J: TRBJ2-1
size: NA
D: NA
DNA: TGCGCTGTCCCTCCCCCGTGGCACCCCTACAATGAGCAGTTCTTC
CDR3: CAVPPPWHPYNEQFF

V: TRBV10-3
J: TRBJ2-2
size: NA
D: NA
DNA: TGTGCCATCAGTGCCCTTAGCGGCTCGGGAGGGGAGCTGTTTTTT
CDR3: CAISALSGSGGELFF